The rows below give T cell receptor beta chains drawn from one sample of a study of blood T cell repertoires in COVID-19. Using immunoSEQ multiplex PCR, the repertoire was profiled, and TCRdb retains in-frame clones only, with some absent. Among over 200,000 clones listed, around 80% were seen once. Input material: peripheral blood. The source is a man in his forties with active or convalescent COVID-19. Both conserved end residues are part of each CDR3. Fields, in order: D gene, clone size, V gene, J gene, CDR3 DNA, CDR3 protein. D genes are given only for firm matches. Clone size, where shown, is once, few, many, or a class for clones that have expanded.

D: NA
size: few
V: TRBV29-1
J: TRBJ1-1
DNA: TGCAGCCCTCAGACTGAAGCTTTCTTT
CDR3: CSPQTEAFF

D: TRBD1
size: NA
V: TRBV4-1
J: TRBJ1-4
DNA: TGCGCCAGCAGCCAGCCGGACAGGGGGCGTGATCCAAATGAAAAACTGTTTTTT
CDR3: CASSQPDRGRDPNEKLFF

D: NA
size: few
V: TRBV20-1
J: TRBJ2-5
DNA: TGCAGTGCTACTCAAGAGACCCAGTACTTC
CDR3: CSATQETQYF

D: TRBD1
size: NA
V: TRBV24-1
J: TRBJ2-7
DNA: TGTGCCACCAGCGCAGTATCCGGGACAGGGGTGAATTCAGACGAGCAGTACTTC
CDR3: CATSAVSGTGVNSDEQYF

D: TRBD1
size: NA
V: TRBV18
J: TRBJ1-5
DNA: TGTGCCAGCTCACCCCGGGACAGGGTCCTTCATCAGCCCCAGCATTTT
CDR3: CASSPRDRVLHQPQHF

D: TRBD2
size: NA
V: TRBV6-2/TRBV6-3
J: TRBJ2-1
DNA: TGTGCCAGCAGTTACGACGCGGAGACTAGCGGGACATACAATGAGCAGTTCTTC
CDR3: CASSYDAETSGTYNEQFF

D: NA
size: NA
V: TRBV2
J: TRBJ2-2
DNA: TGTGCCAGCAGCGTCGGCGGCACCGGGGAGCTGTTTTTT
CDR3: CASSVGGTGELFF

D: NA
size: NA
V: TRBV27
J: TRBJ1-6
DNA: TGTGCCAGCAGCGCAGGGGTGAATTCACCCCTCCACTTT
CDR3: CASSAGVNSPLHF

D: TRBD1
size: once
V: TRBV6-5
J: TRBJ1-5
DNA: TGTGCCAGCAGCGATGGGACAGAGGGGCAGCCCCAGCATTTT
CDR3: CASSDGTEGQPQHF

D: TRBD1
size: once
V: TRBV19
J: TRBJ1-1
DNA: TGTGCCAGTAGTATAGTCACAGGGGGCAACACTGAAGCTTTCTTT
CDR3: CASSIVTGGNTEAFF

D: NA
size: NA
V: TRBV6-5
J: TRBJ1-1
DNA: TGTGCCAGCAGTTACGTACAGGGCCGCACTGAAGCTTTCTTT
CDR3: CASSYVQGRTEAFF

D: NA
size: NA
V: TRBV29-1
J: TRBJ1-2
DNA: TGCAGCGTGGTGACGGGGGGCCTCGGCTACACCTTC
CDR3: CSVVTGGLGYTF

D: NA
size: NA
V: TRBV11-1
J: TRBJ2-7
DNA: TGTGCCAGCAGCTCCCGAGGAGTATCCTACGAGCAGTACTTC
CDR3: CASSSRGVSYEQYF

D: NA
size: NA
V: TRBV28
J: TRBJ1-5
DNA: TGTGCCAGCAGTCTAGCCGTGGGGGGGCCTGGCAATCAGCCCCAGCATTTT
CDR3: CASSLAVGGPGNQPQHF

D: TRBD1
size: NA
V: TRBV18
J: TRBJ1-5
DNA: TGTGCCAGCTCACCGATACTCGACAGGGGGAGAAGGGATCAGCCCCAGCATTTT
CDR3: CASSPILDRGRRDQPQHF

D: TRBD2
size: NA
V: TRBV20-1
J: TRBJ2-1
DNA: TGCAGTGCTAGTGGTAGCGGGGGCTACAATGAGCAGTTCTTC
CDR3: CSASGSGGYNEQFF

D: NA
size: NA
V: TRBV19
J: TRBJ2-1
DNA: TGTGCCAGTAGTCGGAGCGTTTACAATGAGCAGTTCTTC
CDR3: CASSRSVYNEQFF

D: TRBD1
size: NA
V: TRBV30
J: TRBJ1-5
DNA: TGTGCCTGGGCGGGACAGGGAGCAAGTCAGCCCCAGCATTTT
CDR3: CAWAGQGASQPQHF

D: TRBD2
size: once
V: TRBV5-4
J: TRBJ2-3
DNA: TGTGCCAGCAGCTCCCCCGTAGCGGGTGGGGTCGCAGATACGCAGTATTTT
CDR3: CASSSPVAGGVADTQYF

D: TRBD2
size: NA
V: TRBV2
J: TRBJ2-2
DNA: TGTGCCAGCGCCCTAGCGGGGGGTGGCGGGGAGCTGTTTTTT
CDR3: CASALAGGGGELFF

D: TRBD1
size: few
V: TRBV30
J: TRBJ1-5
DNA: TGTGCCTGGAGTTTCACAGGGGACGGAAGCAATCAGCCCCAGCATTTT
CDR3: CAWSFTGDGSNQPQHF

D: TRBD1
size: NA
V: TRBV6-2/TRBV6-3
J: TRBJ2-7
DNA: TGTGCCAGCAGTTACTCGCAGGGGGCTTACGAGCAGTACTTC
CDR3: CASSYSQGAYEQYF

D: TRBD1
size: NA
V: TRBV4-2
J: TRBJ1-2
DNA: TGTGCCAGCAGCCAAGATATCAGGGGGGCCATCTATGGCTACACCTTC
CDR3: CASSQDIRGAIYGYTF

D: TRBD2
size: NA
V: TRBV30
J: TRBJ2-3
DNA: TGTGCCTGGAGATCTACCGGGACTAGCGCATATTTT
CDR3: CAWRSTGTSAYF

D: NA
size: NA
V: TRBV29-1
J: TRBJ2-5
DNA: TGCAGCGTTGCTAGGGAGACCCAGTACTTC
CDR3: CSVARETQYF

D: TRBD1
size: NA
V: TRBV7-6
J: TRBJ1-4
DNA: TGTGCCAGCAGCCCTAAAGGACAGGGAGGGGAAAAACTGTTTTTT
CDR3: CASSPKGQGGEKLFF

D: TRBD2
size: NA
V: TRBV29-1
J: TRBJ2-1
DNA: TGCAGCGTGGCCGGGACTAGCGGAAACGAGCAGTTCTTC
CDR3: CSVAGTSGNEQFF

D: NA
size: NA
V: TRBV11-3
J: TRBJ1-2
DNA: TGTGCCAGCAGCCCTACCCCCGAGACAGCCTTTTTCTATGGCTACACCTTC
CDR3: CASSPTPETAFFYGYTF

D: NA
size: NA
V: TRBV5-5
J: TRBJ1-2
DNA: TGTGCCAGCAGCTTGGAAGTTCGGGGGGCATTAGGCTACACCTTC
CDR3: CASSLEVRGALGYTF

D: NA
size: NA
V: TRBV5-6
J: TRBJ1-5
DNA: TGTGCCAGCAGCCGGGAGGGAGGGGCGAGTCAGCCCCAGCATTTT
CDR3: CASSREGGASQPQHF

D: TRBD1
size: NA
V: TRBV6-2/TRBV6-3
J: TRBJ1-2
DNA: TGTGCCAGCAGTTACGACGGGACAGGGGGTGGCTACACCTTC
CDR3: CASSYDGTGGGYTF

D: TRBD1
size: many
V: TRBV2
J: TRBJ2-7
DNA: TGTGCCAGCAGTGATAGGGGGCAGGGGTACGAGCAGTACTTC
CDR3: CASSDRGQGYEQYF

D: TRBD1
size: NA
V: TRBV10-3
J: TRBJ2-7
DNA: TGTGCCATCAGAGAGACAGGGAGCTCCTACGAGCAGTACTTC
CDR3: CAIRETGSSYEQYF

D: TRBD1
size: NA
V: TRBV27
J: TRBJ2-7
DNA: TGTGCCAGCAGTCCGGGACAGGGGGCCTACGAGCAGTACTTC
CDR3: CASSPGQGAYEQYF

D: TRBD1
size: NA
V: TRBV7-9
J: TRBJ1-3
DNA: TGTGCCAGCAGGAGTCGGGACAGCAGCTCTGGAAACACCATATATTTT
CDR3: CASRSRDSSSGNTIYF

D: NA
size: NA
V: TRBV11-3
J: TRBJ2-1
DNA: TGTGCCAGCACCAGCGAACCATTGGATGAGCAGTTCTTC
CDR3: CASTSEPLDEQFF

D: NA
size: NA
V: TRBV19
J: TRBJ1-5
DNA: TGTGCCAGTAGTTTTAACAGGTTCGGTCAGCCCCAGCATTTT
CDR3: CASSFNRFGQPQHF

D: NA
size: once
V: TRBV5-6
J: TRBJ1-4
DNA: TGTGCCAGCAGTTCCGGGGGAGGTGGTGAAAAACTGTTTTTT
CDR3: CASSSGGGGEKLFF

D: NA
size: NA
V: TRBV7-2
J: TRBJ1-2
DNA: TGTGCCAGCAGCGCCCGTCGCGGGGGGACGCTTAGCTATGGCTACACCTTC
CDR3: CASSARRGGTLSYGYTF

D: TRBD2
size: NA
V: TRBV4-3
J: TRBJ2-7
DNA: TGCGCCAGCAGCCTAGCCCCTAGCGGGGAAGGGGGATACGAGCAGTACTTC
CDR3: CASSLAPSGEGGYEQYF

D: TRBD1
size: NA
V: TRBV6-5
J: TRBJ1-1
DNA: TGTGCCAGCAGTCTGGGACAGTTCACTGAAGCTTTCTTT
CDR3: CASSLGQFTEAFF

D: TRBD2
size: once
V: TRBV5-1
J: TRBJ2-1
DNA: TGCGCCAGCAGCTTGGCGGCTAGCGGGACTTGGTATGAGCAGTTCTTC
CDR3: CASSLAASGTWYEQFF

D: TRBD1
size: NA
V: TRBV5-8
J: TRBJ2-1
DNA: TGTGCCAGCAGACGCCGGGACAGGGACAATGAGCAGTTCTTC
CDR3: CASRRRDRDNEQFF

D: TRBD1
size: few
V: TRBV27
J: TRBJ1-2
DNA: TGTGCCAGCAGCTTGAACAGGGGGCCTAACTATGGCTACACCTTC
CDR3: CASSLNRGPNYGYTF

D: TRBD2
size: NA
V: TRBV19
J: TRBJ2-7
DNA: TGTGCCAGTAGTTTACAGCGGGGGGTCTACGAGCAGTACTTC
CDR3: CASSLQRGVYEQYF

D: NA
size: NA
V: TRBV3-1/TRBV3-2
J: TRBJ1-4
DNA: TGTGCCAGCAGCCCGGGCTCGGGAGAAAAACTGTTTTTT
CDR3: CASSPGSGEKLFF

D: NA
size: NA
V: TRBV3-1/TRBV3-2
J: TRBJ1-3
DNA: TGTGCCAGCAGCCATCCCCGGCGGCTCTCTGGAAACACCATATATTTT
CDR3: CASSHPRRLSGNTIYF

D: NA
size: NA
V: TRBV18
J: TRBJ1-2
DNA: TGTGCCAGCTCACCTGGCGGGCCAGGCTATGGCTACACCTTC
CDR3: CASSPGGPGYGYTF

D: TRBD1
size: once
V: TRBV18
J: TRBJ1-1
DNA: TGTGCCAGCTCACCACCGATCGGGACAGGGGTCACTGAAGCTTTCTTT
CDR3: CASSPPIGTGVTEAFF

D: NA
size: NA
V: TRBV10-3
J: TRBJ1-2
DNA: TGTGCCACTACAGATACAGGGATCTATGGCTACACCTTC
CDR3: CATTDTGIYGYTF

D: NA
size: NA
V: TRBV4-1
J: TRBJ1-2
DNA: TGCGCCAGCAGCCAAGAAGAGGCGGGCGGCTACACCTTC
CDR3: CASSQEEAGGYTF

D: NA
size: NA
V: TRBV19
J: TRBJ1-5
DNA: TGTGCCAGTAGTATACGGGTTGGCAATCAGCCCCAGCATTTT
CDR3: CASSIRVGNQPQHF

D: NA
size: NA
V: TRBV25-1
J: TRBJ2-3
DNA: TGTGCCAGCAGTGACAGGGTTGGGGCAGATACGCAGTATTTT
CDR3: CASSDRVGADTQYF

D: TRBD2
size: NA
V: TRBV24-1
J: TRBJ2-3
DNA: TGTGCCACCAGTGTTAAGGGAGGGGGCACAGATACGCAGTATTTT
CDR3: CATSVKGGGTDTQYF

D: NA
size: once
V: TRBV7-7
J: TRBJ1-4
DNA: TGTGCTAGCAGCCCCGGGGGACTGGGCGGAAATGAAAAACTGTTTTTT
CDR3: CASSPGGLGGNEKLFF

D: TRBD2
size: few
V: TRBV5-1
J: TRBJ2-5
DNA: TGCGCCAGCAGCTGGGGTAGCAGCGGGGGGGGCCCGTACCAAGAGACCCAGTACTTC
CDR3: CASSWGSSGGGPYQETQYF

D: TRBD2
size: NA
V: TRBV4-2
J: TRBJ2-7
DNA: TGTGCCAGCAGCCAATTGCAGCGGGGAGGGAGCGAGCAGTACTTC
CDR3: CASSQLQRGGSEQYF

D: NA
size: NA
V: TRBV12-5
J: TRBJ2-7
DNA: TGTGCTAGTGGGAAGAACTTCTACGAGCAGTACTTC
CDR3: CASGKNFYEQYF

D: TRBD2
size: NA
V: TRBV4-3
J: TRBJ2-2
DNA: TGCGCCAGCAGCCAAGCCCCGCGGCTAGCGGGGGGGATCAACGTCCGCCGGGAGCTGTTTTTT
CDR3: CASSQAPRLAGGINVRRELFF